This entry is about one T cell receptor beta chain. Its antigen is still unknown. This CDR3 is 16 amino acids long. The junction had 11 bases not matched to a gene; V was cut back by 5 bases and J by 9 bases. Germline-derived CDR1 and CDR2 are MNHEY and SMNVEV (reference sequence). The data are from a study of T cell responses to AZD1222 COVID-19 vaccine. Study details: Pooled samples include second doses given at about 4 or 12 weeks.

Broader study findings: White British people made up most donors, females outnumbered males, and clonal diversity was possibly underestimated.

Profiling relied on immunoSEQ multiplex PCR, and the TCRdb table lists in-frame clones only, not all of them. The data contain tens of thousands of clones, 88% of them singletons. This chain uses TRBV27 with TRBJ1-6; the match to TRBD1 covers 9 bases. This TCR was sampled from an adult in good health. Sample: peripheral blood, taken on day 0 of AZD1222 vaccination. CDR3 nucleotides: TGTGCCAGCAGTCTCTCCTTTAGACAGGGGGGTTCACCCCTCCACTTT. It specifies CASSLSFRQGGSPLHF.